These 31 T cell receptor beta chains share one sample of origin, sequenced in a study of regulatory T cells in long-lasting Graves disease. Time point in this sample: newly diagnosed GD, antithyroid drugs for less than 3 months. Preparation of the TCR library used RNA extracted from PBMCs. Construction of the TCR beta libraries employed iRepertoire HTBI primers in conjunction with Arm-PCR of CDR3 regions. One entry per CDR3 protein results from TCRdb running MiXCR on the multiplex PCR reads. The table shows hundreds of thousands of distinct CDR3 sequences, with roughly 13% occurring only once. A further study also used this sample, focusing on T cells in Graves' hyperthyroidism and ophthalmopathy.

The source material was peripheral blood mononuclear cells (PBMCs), sampled at new diagnosis, from a patient treated with antithyroid drugs. The receptors stem from a man aged 25 to 45 with Graves disease.

This clonotype came up many times. V is TRBV7-8 and J is TRBJ2-1; 8 nucleotides match TRBD1. The germline gives CDR1 SGHVS, CDR2 FQNEAQ. CDR3 length: 16 residues. V dropped 5 bases and J dropped 0; count of bases not matched to a gene: 6. The CDR3 coding sequence is TGTGCCAGCAGCCCCCGGGACAGGAACTCCTACAATGAGCAGTTCTTC. It translates to CASSPRDRNSYNEQFF.

This chain uses TRBV5-6 with TRBJ2-2; 9 bases map to TRBD1. From germline, CDR1 is SGHDT and CDR2 YYEEEE. The CDR3 has 14 residues. The V and J ends lost 5 bases and 5 bases, in that order; junction bases with no gene match: 4. The CDR3: CASSSGTGTGELFF. CDR3 DNA sequence: TGTGCCAGCAGTTCCGGGACAGGGACCGGGGAGCTGTTTTTT.

This clonotype was detected many times. The chain has TRBV12-3 or TRBV12-4 and TRBJ1-5; TRBD1 aligns across 7 bases. The CDR3 runs to 15 residues. The V gene end was trimmed by 2 bases and the J gene end by 5 bases; junction bases not matched to a gene: 6. DNA for the CDR3: TGTGCCAGCAGTTTACCCGGGACAGCAGATCAGCCCCAGCATTTT. Its translation: CASSLPGTADQPQHF.

This clonotype was seen at least ten times. The chain employs TRBV12-3 or TRBV12-4 and TRBJ1-2; no clear D. This CDR3 contains 12 residues. Trimming removed 7 bases at V and 7 bases at J, with 13 bases between. CDR3 residues: CASTRTDGGYTF. DNA of the CDR3: TGTGCCAGCACCCGGACCGATGGTGGCTACACCTTC.

This clonotype was seen repeatedly, ten times or more. The rearrangement links TRBV7-2 to TRBJ2-3; TRBD2 aligns across 8 bases. CDR3 length: 16 residues. J lost 2 bases, V lost 5 bases, and 9 bases had no gene match. The germline V gene has CDR1 SGHTA and CDR2 FQGNSA. CDR3: CASSRILAGSTDTQYF. The CDR3 DNA follows: TGTGCCAGCAGCCGAATCTTAGCGGGATCCACAGATACGCAGTATTTT. The variable domain in full, with the rest retrieved from reference TRBV7-2 and TRBJ2-3, is GAGVSQSPSNKVTEKGKDVELRCDPISGHTALYWYRQSLGQGLEFLIYFQGNSAPDKSGLPSDRFSAERTGGSVSTLTIQRTQQEDSAVYLCASSRILAGSTDTQYFGPGTRLTVL.

This clonotype was counted many times. The chain is built from TRBV2 and TRBJ2-1; no clear D. Trimming removed 8 bases at V and 0 bases at J, with 8 bases between. CDR1 SNHLY and CDR2 FYNNEI come from the germline V gene. The length of the CDR3 is 13 residues. The CDR3 here is CASWRSSYNEQFF. The CDR3 DNA follows: TGTGCCAGCTGGAGATCCTCCTACAATGAGCAGTTCTTC.

Ten or more counts support this clonotype. This chain links TRBV6-5 with TRBJ2-7, with a tentative D call TRBD2 (6 bases). CDR3 length: 15 amino acids. Trimming left V 0 bases short and J 4 bases short, with 13 bases between. Germline assignment: CDR1 MNHEY and CDR2 SVGAGI. CDR3 nucleotide sequence: TGTGCCAGCAGTTACTCTATTTTCGGGAGTTACGAGCAGTACTTC. Translating it yields CASSYSIFGSYEQYF.

There are a few counts of this clonotype. The rearrangement joins TRBV4-1 to TRBJ2-3, with 12 bases aligning to TRBD2. Germline V gives CDR1 MGHRA, CDR2 YSYEKL. The length of the CDR3 is 15 residues. With 5 bases clipped from V and 5 bases from J, the junction kept 5 bases outside the gene matches. CDR3 sequence reads: CASSTPGLAGDTQYF. CDR3 DNA: TGCGCCAGCAGCACACCGGGACTAGCGGGAGATACGCAGTATTTT.

This clonotype has ten or more counts. This chain joins TRBV5-1 and TRBJ2-7, with TRBD1 identical over 9 bases. The CDR3 is made up of 14 amino acids. Germline CDR1 is SGHRS and CDR2 is YFSETQ. After removal of 4 bases from V and 5 bases from J, the junction contained 7 bases not matched to a gene. The CDR3 coding sequence is TGCGCCAGCAGCAACCGGGACAGGGCAGACGAGCAGTACTTC. This translates into CASSNRDRADEQYF.

The chain employs TRBV20-1 and TRBJ2-1; 10 nucleotides match TRBD2. The V gene's germline CDR1 is DFQATT and CDR2 SNEGSKA (reference sequence). V was clipped by 0 bases and J by 4 bases; unmatched bases: 6. The CDR3 covers 16 residues. The CDR3 sequence is CSARDSTSGQYNEQFF. The CDR3 nucleotides are TGCAGTGCTAGAGACTCGACTAGCGGGCAATACAATGAGCAGTTCTTC.

This clonotype showed up many times. CDR3 DNA sequence: TGTGCCACCAGTGATTTAGTGGGGAACACCGGGGAGCTGTTTTTT. Residues: CATSDLVGNTGELFF. The chain recombines TRBV24-1 with TRBJ2-2, with D unclear. V was pared by 1 base and J by 1 base, with 6 bases between. There are 15 residues in the CDR3. CDR1 is KGHDR and CDR2 is SFDVKD in the germline V gene.

This sequence joins TRBV18 and TRBJ1-4; D unresolved. The germline gives CDR1 KGHSH, CDR2 LQKENI. The CDR3 is 15 amino acids. The V and J ends lost 0 bases and 0 bases respectively, with 5 bases between them. CDR3 amino acids: CASSPPRATNEKLFF. The DNA of the CDR3 is TGTGCCAGCTCACCACCCCGTGCAACTAATGAAAAACTGTTTTTT.

This clonotype showed up just a few times. The V call is TRBV19, the J call TRBJ2-2; 7 bases align to TRBD1. Germline V gene data show CDR1 as LNHDA and CDR2 as SQIVND (reference sequence). V shed 3 bases, J shed 7 bases, and the junction held 8 bases outside the gene matches. The CDR3 has 15 amino acids. CDR3 DNA: TGTGCCAGTAGTATTCTGACAGGGCCCGGCGGGGAGCTGTTTTTT. This sequence encodes CASSILTGPGGELFF.

This clonotype was observed many times. The J gene is TRBJ1-5, the V gene TRBV2; no clear D. CDR1 and CDR2 from the germline V gene are SNHLY and FYNNEI. The CDR3 is made up of 14 amino acids. Trimming took off 6 bases at V and 4 bases at J, with 13 bases between the two ends. In DNA form, the CDR3 reads TGTGCCAGCAGGGTTAGAGTGGGGAATCAGCCCCAGCATTTT. Protein sequence: CASRVRVGNQPQHF. The variable domain in full, completed from reference TRBV2 and TRBJ1-5, reads EPEVTQTPSHQVTQMGQEVILRCVPISNHLYFYWYRQILGQKVEFLVSFYNNEISEKSEIFDDQFSVERPDGSNFTLKIRSTKLEDSAMYFCASRVRVGNQPQHFGDGTRLSIL.

A few counts support this clonotype. The genes are TRBV19 and TRBJ2-4; TRBD2 matches 7 bases. After removal of 3 bases from V and 8 bases from J, the junction contained 13 bases not matched to a gene. Germline V gene lookup returns CDR1 LNHDA and CDR2 SQIVND (reference sequence). This CDR3 has 16 amino acids. The CDR3 DNA is TGTGCCAGTAGTATCACCGGGACTACACGGGGGGACATTCAGTACTTC. It is translated as CASSITGTTRGDIQYF.

This clonotype was picked up many times. The junction and the germline gene differ at one end; a read error may be behind it. The genes are TRBV12-3 or TRBV12-4 and TRBJ2-7, with D maybe TRBD2 (5 bases). The CDR3 has 13 residues. In nucleotides, the CDR3 is TGTGCCAGCATGCCGGGAACCTCCGACGAGCAGTACTTC. Translation gives CASMPGTSDEQYF.

This clonotype occurred many times. The chain joins TRBV14 to TRBJ2-1; 9 bases match TRBD2. Germline V CDR1 and CDR2: SGHDN, FVKESK. The CDR3 runs to 14 residues. Losses at the gene ends were 5 bases for V and 12 bases for J; bases not matched to a gene: 11. CDR3 in amino acids: CASSVSSGDLGQFF. The CDR3 DNA follows: TGTGCCAGCAGCGTATCTAGCGGGGACCTTGGGCAGTTCTTC. The full variable domain, in which reference TRBV14 and TRBJ2-1 provide the parts outside the CDR3, is EAGVTQFPSHSVIEKGQTVTLRCDPISGHDNLYWYRRVMGKEIKFLLHFVKESKQDESGMPNNRFLAERTGGTYSTLKVQPAELEDSGVYFCASSVSSGDLGQFFGPGTRLTVL.

Only a few counts were recorded for this clonotype. The chain combines TRBV5-1 with TRBJ1-2; D is unresolved. Trimming removed 0 bases from V and 3 bases from J, with 3 bases in between. Germline V gene sequence: CDR1 SGHRS, CDR2 YFSETQ. The CDR3 runs 12 residues. The CDR3 here is CASSLEHYGYTF. DNA of the CDR3: TGCGCCAGCAGCTTGGAACACTATGGCTACACCTTC.

This clonotype was observed at least ten times. The chain joins TRBV24-1 to TRBJ2-1, with 8 bases aligning to TRBD2. Germline lookup yields CDR1 KGHDR and CDR2 SFDVKD. The V segment lost 3 bases and the J segment 2 bases; nucleotides outside the gene matches: 5. The CDR3 totals 16 residues. The CDR3 loop is CATSDDTSGPYNEQFF. The CDR3 DNA sequence: TGTGCCACCAGTGATGACACTAGCGGACCCTACAATGAGCAGTTCTTC.

This clonotype was counted at least ten times. The V gene is TRBV5-1, the J gene TRBJ2-4; no clear D. Trimming took 3 bases from V and 9 from J, leaving 13 bases between them. Germline V lookup: CDR1 SGHRS, CDR2 YFSETQ. The CDR3 runs 13 residues. CDR3 residues: CASSSPADGIQYF. DNA of the CDR3: TGCGCCAGCAGCTCCCCTGCGGACGGCATTCAGTACTTC.

The chain has TRBV27 and TRBJ2-6, with D uncertain. Germline-derived CDR1 and CDR2 are MNHEY and SMNVEV (reference sequence). This CDR3 is 14 amino acids long. Trimming took 3 bases from V and 4 from J, leaving 7 bases between them. The CDR3 reads CASSFTGGANVLTF. The CDR3 nucleotides are TGTGCCAGCAGTTTCACTGGGGGGGCCAACGTCCTGACTTTC.

The rearrangement uses TRBV7-8 and TRBJ2-7, with 10 bases fitting TRBD2. Looked up from germline, CDR1 is SGHVS and CDR2 is FQNEAQ. The CDR3 extends over 17 amino acids. Losses at the gene ends were 1 base for V and 3 bases for J; bases not matched to a gene: 9. This CDR3 is CASSLDPWASGSYEQYF. The DNA for the CDR3 is TGTGCCAGCAGCTTAGACCCTTGGGCTAGCGGGAGCTACGAGCAGTACTTC. Full variable domain (missing parts from reference TRBV7-8 and TRBJ2-7): GAGVSQSPRYKVAKRGQDVALRCDPISGHVSLFWYQQALGQGPEFLTYFQNEAQLDKSGLPSDRFFAERPEGSVSTLKIQRTQQEDSAVYLCASSLDPWASGSYEQYFGPGTRLTVT.

This clonotype has a count of ten or more. V is TRBV30 and J is TRBJ2-7, with D possibly being TRBD1 or TRBD2 (6 bases each). Germline assignment: CDR1 GTSNPN and CDR2 SVGIG (reference sequence). CDR3 length: 11 amino acids. V was pared by 5 bases and J by 5 bases, with 10 bases between. DNA for the CDR3: TGTGCCTGGGAAAGGGGGGACGAGCAGTACTTC. This encodes CAWERGDEQYF.

This clonotype was seen repeatedly, ten times or more. V and J are TRBV11-2 and TRBJ2-7; tentative D call: TRBD2 (5 bases). The germline gives CDR1 SGHAT, CDR2 FQNNGV. The CDR3 is made up of 14 amino acids. V was clipped by 5 bases and J by 4 bases, with 15 bases between them. The CDR3 DNA is TGTGCCAGCAGCCATTTTATAGACTATTACGAGCAGTACTTC. Translated: CASSHFIDYYEQYF.

This clonotype came up a few times. The V call is TRBV7-9, the J call TRBJ2-6; D may be TRBD1 (6 bases). Per the germline V gene, CDR1 is SEHNR and CDR2 is FQNEAQ (reference sequence). The germline V and J ends were trimmed by 5 bases and 1 base, with 12 bases remaining between them. The CDR3 extends over 16 amino acids. CDR3 DNA sequence: TGTGCCAGCAGCCCTGGTCAGGGGTCTGGGGCCAACGTCCTGACTTTC. Translating gives CASSPGQGSGANVLTF.

This clonotype has a handful of counts. The V and J genes are TRBV20-1 and TRBJ2-7; 10 bases map to TRBD2. The CDR3 has 16 residues. Trimming took 0 bases from V and 3 from J; bases not matched to a gene: 8. Germline lookup yields CDR1 DFQATT and CDR2 SNEGSKA (reference sequence). The DNA of the CDR3 is TGCAGTGCTAGAGATCTAGGGCGGACTAGCGGCTACGAGCAGTACTTC. It yields the protein CSARDLGRTSGYEQYF.

This clonotype was seen at least ten times. This chain connects TRBV29-1 to TRBJ1-2; D remains unclear. The V gene lost 7 bases and the J gene lost 2 bases, with 8 bases spanning the gap. The CDR3 has 11 amino acids. CDR1 is SQVTM, CDR2 ANQGSEA, per germline. The CDR3 reads CSGEGNYGYTF. For the CDR3, the DNA is TGCAGCGGTGAGGGCAACTATGGCTACACCTTC.

This clonotype was detected ten times or more. The genes are TRBV20-1 and TRBJ2-7, with D uncertain. The length of the CDR3 is 11 residues. Germline V gene lookup returns CDR1 DFQATT and CDR2 SNEGSKA (reference sequence). V was trimmed by 1 base and J by 5 bases, leaving 6 bases between them. The CDR3 protein is CSARVWDEQYF. CDR3 nucleotides: TGCAGTGCTAGAGTCTGGGACGAGCAGTACTTC.

This chain joins TRBV2 and TRBJ2-7; TRBD1 aligns across 9 bases. The length of the CDR3 is 14 residues. V gave up 5 bases and J gave up 3 bases; unmatched junction bases: 5. CDR1 and CDR2 from the germline V gene are SNHLY and FYNNEI. CDR3 amino acids: CASSRTGDLYEQYF. The CDR3 coding sequence is TGTGCCAGCAGTAGGACAGGGGATCTCTACGAGCAGTACTTC. Based on the CDR3 plus reference TRBV2 and TRBJ2-7, the full variable domain is EPEVTQTPSHQVTQMGQEVILRCVPISNHLYFYWYRQILGQKVEFLVSFYNNEISEKSEIFDDQFSVERPDGSNFTLKIRSTKLEDSAMYFCASSRTGDLYEQYFGPGTRLTVT.

In its sample, this clonotype was seen many times. The junction differs from germline at one of its ends, possibly a read error. The rearrangement joins TRBV29-1 to TRBJ2-5; D not resolved. The germline V gene encodes CDR1 SQVTM and CDR2 ANQGSEA. The CDR3 has 11 amino acids. The DNA for the CDR3 is TGCAGCGTTGACTCCGGACCCCATCGAAGCTTC. It codes for CSVDSGPHRSF.

This clonotype was seen ten or more times. The chain carries TRBV12-3 or TRBV12-4 and TRBJ2-3; the D call may be TRBD1 or TRBD2 (6 bases each). This CDR3 region has 16 residues. V lost 10 bases and J 6 bases, leaving 26 bases between the germline ends. The CDR3: CATRGLTRGGKDTQYF. The CDR3 DNA sequence: TGTGCCACCAGGGGCCTGACCCGCGGCGGGAAGGATACGCAGTATTTT.